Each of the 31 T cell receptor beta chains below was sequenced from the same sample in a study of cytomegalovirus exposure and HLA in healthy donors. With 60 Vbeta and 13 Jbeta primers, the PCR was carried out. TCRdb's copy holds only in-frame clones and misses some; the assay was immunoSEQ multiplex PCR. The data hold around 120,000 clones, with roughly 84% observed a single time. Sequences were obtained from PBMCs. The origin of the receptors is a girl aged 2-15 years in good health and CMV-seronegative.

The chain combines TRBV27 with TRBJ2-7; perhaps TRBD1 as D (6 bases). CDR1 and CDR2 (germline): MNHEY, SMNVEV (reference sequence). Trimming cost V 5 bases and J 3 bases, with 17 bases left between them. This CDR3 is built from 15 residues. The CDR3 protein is CASSVVSGANYEQYF. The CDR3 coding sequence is TGTGCCAGCAGTGTGGTGTCAGGGGCGAACTACGAGCAGTACTTC.

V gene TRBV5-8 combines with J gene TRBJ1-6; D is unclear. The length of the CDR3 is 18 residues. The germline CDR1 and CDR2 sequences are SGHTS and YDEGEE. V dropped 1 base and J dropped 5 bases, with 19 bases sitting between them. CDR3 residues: CASSLFYGSGVNNSPLHF. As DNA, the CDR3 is TGTGCCAGCAGCTTGTTCTACGGGTCCGGGGTAAATAATTCACCCCTCCACTTT. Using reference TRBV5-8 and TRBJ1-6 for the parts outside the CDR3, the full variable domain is EAGVTQSPTHLIKTRGQQATLRCSPISGHTSVYWYQQALGLGLQFLLWYDEGEERNRGNFPPRFSGRQFPNYSSELNVNALELEDSALYLCASSLFYGSGVNNSPLHFGNGTRLTVT.

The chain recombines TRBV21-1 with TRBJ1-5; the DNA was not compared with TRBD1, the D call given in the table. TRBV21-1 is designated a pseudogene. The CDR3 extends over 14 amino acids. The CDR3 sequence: CASSNQGMRQPQHF. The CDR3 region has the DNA TGTGCCAGCAGCAACCAGGGGATGAGGCAGCCCCAGCATTTT.

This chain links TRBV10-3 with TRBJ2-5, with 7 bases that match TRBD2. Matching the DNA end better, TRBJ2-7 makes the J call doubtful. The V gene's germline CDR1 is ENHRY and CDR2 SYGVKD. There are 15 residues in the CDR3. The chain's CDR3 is CAISEVTSSSYEQYF. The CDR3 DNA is TGTGCCATCAGTGAGGTGACTAGCTCATCCTACGAGCAGTACTTC.

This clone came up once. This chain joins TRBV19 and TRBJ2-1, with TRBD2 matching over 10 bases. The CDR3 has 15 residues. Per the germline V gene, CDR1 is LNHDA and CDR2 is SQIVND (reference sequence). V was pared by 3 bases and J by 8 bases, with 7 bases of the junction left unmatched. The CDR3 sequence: CASSILSGRAHEQFF. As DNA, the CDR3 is TGTGCCAGTAGTATCCTAAGCGGGAGGGCCCATGAGCAGTTCTTC.

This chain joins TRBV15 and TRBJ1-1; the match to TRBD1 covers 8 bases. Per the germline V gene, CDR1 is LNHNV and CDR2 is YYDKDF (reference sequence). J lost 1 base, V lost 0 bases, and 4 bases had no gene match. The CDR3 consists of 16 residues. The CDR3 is CATSRDGTGQNTEAFF. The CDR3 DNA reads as TGTGCCACCAGCAGAGATGGGACAGGACAGAACACTGAAGCTTTCTTT.

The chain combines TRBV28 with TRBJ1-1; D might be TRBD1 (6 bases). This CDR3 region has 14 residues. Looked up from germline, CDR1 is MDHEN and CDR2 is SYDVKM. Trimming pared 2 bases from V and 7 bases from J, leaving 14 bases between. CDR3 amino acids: CASSLPGGGSEAFF. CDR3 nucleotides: TGTGCCAGCAGTTTACCGGGAGGGGGTAGTGAAGCTTTCTTT. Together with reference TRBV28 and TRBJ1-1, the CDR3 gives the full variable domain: DVKVTQSSRYLVKRTGEKVFLECVQDMDHENMFWYRQDPGLGLRLIYFSYDVKMKEKGDIPEGYSVSREKKERFSLILESASTNQTSMYLCASSLPGGGSEAFFGQGTRLTVV.

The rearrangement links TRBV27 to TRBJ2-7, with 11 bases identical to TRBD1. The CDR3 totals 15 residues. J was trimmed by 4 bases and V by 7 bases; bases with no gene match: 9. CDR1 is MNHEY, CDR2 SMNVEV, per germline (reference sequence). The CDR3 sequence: CASTRTGGHLYEQYF. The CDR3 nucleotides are TGTGCCAGCACCCGGACAGGGGGCCACTTATACGAGCAGTACTTC.

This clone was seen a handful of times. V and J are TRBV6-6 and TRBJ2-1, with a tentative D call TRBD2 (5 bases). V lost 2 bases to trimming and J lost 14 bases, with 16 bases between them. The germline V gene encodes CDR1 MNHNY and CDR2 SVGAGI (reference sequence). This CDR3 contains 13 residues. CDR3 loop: CASSYAGMNEKFF. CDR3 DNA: TGTGCCAGCAGTTACGCCGGGATGAACGAAAAGTTCTTC.

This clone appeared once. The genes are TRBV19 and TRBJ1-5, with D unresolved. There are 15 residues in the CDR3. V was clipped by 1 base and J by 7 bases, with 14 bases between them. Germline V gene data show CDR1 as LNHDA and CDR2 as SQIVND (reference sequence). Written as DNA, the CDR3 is TGTGCCAGTAGTATAGTCTTAGCCTCGGCCCAGCCCCAGCATTTT. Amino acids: CASSIVLASAQPQHF.

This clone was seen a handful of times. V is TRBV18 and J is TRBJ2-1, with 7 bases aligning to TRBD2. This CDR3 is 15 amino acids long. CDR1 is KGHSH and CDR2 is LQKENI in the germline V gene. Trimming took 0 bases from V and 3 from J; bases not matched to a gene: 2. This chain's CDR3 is CASSPPGLVYNEQFF. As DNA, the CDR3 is TGTGCCAGCTCACCACCCGGACTAGTCTACAATGAGCAGTTCTTC.

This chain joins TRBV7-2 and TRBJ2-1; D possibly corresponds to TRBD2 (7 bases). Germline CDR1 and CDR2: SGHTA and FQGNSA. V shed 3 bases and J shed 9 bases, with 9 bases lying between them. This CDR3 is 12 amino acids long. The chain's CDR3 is CASSLGGLEQFF. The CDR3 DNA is TGTGCCAGCAGCTTGGGGGGGCTTGAGCAGTTCTTC.

CDR3: CASSLRRNNEQFF. The CDR3, as DNA: TGCGCCAGCAGCTTGAGGAGAAACAATGAGCAGTTCTTC. V gene TRBV5-1 combines with J gene TRBJ2-1; D gene unclear. Germline V gene sequence: CDR1 SGHRS, CDR2 YFSETQ. Trimming took 1 base from V and 5 from J, leaving 7 bases between them. The CDR3 sequence is 13 residues long.

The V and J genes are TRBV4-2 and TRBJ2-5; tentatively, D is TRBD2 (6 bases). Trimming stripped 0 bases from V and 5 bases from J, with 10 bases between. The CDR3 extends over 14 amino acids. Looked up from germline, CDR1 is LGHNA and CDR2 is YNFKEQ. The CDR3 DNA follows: TGTGCCAGCAGCCAAGACAGGGCGGGGGAGACCCAGTACTTC. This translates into CASSQDRAGETQYF.

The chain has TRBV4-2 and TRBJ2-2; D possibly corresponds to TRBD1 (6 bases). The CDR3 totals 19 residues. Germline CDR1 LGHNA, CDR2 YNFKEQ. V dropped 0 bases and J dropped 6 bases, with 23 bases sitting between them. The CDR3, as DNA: TGTGCCAGCAGCCAAGATAGTCAGGGGTCGGGAATCGAACCCGGGGAGCTGTTTTTT. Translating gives CASSQDSQGSGIEPGELFF.

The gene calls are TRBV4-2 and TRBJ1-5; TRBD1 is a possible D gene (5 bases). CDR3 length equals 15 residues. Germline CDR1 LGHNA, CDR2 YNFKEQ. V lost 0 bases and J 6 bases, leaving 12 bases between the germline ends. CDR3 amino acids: CASSQDLGVGQPQHF. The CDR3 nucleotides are TGTGCCAGCAGCCAAGATTTAGGGGTAGGTCAGCCCCAGCATTTT.

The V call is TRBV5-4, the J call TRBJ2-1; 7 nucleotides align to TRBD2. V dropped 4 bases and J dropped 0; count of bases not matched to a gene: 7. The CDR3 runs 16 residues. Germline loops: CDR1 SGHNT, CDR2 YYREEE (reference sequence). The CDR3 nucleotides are TGTGCCAGCAGCCCAGGGACTACCCCCTCCTACAATGAGCAGTTCTTC. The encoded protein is CASSPGTTPSYNEQFF.

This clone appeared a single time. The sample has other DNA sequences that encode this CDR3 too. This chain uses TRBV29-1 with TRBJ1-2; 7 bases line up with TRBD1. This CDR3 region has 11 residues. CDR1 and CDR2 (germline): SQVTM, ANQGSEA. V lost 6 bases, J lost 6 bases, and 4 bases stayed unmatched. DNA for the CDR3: TGCAGCGTCCCGACAGGGCATGGCTACACCTTC. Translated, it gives CSVPTGHGYTF.

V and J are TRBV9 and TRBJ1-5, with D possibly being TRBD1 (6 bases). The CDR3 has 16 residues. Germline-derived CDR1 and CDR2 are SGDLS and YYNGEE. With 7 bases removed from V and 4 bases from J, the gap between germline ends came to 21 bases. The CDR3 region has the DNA TGTGCCAGCGTTCCCAGACAGGCAGGAGGAAATCAGCCCCAGCATTTT. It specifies CASVPRQAGGNQPQHF.

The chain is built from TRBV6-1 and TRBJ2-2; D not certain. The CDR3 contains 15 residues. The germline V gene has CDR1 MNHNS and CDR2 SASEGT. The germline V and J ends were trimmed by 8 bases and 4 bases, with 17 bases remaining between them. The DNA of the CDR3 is TGTGCCAGCTATTTATCCTCTCCGGGCACCGGGGAGCTGTTTTTT. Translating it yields CASYLSSPGTGELFF.

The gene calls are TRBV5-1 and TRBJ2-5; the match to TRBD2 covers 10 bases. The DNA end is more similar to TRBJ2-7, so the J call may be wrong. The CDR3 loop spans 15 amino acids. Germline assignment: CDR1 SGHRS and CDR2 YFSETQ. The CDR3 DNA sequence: TGCGCCAGCAGCTTGGGGACTAGCGGAGTTTACGAGCAGTACTTC. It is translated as CASSLGTSGVYEQYF.

The DNA of the CDR3 is TGTGCCACCAGCAGAGGCGCTGATCCCACAGATACGCAGTATTTT. Its protein product is CATSRGADPTDTQYF. The gene calls are TRBV15 and TRBJ2-3; D unresolved. V lost 1 base, J lost 2 bases, and 10 bases lay in between. This CDR3 has 15 amino acids. Germline V gene sequence: CDR1 LNHNV, CDR2 YYDKDF (reference sequence).

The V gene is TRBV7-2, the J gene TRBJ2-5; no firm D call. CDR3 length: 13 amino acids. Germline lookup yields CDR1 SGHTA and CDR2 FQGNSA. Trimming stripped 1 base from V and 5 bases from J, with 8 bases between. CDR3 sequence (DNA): TGTGCCAGCAGCTTAGACCTCGGGGAGACCCAGTACTTC. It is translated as CASSLDLGETQYF.

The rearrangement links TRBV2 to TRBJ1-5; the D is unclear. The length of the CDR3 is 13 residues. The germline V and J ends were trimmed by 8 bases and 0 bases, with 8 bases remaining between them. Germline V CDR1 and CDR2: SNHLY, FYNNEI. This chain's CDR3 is CASLNSSNQPQHF. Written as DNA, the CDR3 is TGTGCCAGCCTGAATAGTAGCAATCAGCCCCAGCATTTT.

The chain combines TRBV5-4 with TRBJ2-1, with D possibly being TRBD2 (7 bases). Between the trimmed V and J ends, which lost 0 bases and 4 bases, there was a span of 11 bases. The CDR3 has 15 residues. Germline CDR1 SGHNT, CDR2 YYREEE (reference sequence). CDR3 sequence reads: CASSLEGEGYNEQFF. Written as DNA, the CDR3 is TGTGCCAGCAGCTTGGAGGGGGAGGGTTACAATGAGCAGTTCTTC. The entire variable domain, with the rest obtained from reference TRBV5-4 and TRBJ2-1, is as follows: ETGVTQSPTHLIKTRGQQVTLRCSSQSGHNTVSWYQQALGQGPQFIFQYYREEENGRGNFPPRFSGLQFPNYSSELNVNALELDDSALYLCASSLEGEGYNEQFFGPGTRLTVL.

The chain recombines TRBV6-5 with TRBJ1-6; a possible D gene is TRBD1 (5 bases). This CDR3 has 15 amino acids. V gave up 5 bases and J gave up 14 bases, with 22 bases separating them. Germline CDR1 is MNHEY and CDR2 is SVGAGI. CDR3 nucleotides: TGTGCCAGCAGTGGGGCCGTAGGGCCTATTCGGGCCCTCCACTTT. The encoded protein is CASSGAVGPIRALHF.

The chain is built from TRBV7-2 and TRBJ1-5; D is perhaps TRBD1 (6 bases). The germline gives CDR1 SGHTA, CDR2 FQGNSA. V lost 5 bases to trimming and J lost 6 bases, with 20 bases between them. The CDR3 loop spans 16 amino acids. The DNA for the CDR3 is TGTGCCAGCAGCCTAGAATCGGGGGGCGGGGGTCAGCCCCAGCATTTT. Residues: CASSLESGGGGQPQHF.

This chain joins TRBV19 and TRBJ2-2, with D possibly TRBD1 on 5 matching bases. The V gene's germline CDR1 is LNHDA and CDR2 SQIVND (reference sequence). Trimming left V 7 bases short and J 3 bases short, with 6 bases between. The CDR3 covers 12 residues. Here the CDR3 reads CASTGYTGELFF. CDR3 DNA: TGTGCCAGTACAGGGTACACCGGGGAGCTGTTTTTT.

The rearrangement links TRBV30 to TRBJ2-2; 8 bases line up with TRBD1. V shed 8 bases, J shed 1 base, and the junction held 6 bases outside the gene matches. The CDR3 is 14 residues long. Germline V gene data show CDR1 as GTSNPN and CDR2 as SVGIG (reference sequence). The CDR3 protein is CAGQTGENTGELFF. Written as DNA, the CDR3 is TGTGCCGGACAGACAGGGGAGAACACCGGGGAGCTGTTTTTT.

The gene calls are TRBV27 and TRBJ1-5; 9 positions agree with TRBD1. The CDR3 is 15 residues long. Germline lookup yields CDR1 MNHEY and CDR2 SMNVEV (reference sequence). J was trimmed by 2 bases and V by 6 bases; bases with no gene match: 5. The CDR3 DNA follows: TGTGCCAGCAGACAGGGGGCGGGTGGCAATCAGCCCCAGCATTTT. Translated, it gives CASRQGAGGNQPQHF.

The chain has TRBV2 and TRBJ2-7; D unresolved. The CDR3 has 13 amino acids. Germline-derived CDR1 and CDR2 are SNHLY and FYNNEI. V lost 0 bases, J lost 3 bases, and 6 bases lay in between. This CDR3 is CASSEAPLYEQYF. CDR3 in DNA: TGTGCCAGCAGTGAAGCGCCACTCTACGAGCAGTACTTC. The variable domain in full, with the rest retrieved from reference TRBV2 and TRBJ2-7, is EPEVTQTPSHQVTQMGQEVILRCVPISNHLYFYWYRQILGQKVEFLVSFYNNEISEKSEIFDDQFSVERPDGSNFTLKIRSTKLEDSAMYFCASSEAPLYEQYFGPGTRLTVT.